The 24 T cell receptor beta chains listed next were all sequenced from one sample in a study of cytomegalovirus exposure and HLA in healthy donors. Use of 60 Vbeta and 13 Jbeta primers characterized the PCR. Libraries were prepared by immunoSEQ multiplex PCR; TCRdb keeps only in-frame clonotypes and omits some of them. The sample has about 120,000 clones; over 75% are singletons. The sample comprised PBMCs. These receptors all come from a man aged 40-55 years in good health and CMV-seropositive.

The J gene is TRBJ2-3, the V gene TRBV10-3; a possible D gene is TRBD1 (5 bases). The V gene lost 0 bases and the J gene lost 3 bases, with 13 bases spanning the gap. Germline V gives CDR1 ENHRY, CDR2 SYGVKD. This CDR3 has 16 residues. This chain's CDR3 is CAISESNQGLTDTQYF. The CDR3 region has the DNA TGTGCCATCAGTGAGTCGAATCAGGGTTTAACAGATACGCAGTATTTT.

The CDR3 nucleotides read TGTGCCAGCAGCTTGGGGACTAGCGGGGCCCTAGCCAAAAACATTCAGTACTTC. It translates to CASSLGTSGALAKNIQYF. The J gene is TRBJ2-4, the V gene TRBV5-5; 12 nucleotides align to TRBD2. J gave up 0 bases and V 0 bases, and 4 bases lay outside the gene matches. CDR3 size: 18 residues. Germline CDR1 is SGHKS and CDR2 is YYEKEE (reference sequence).

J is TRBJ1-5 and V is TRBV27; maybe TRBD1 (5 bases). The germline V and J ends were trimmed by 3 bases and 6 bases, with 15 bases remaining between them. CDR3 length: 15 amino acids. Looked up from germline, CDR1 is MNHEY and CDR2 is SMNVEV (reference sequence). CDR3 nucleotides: TGTGCCAGCAGTTTCCGGCAGGGTCTGAGTCAGCCCCAGCATTTT. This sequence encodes CASSFRQGLSQPQHF.

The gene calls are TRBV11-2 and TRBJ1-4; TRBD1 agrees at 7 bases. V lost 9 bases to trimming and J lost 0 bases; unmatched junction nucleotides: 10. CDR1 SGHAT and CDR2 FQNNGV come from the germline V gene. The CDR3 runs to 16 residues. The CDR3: CASRDSLGATNEKLFF. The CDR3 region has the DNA TGTGCCAGTCGGGACAGCCTCGGGGCAACTAATGAAAAACTGTTTTTT.

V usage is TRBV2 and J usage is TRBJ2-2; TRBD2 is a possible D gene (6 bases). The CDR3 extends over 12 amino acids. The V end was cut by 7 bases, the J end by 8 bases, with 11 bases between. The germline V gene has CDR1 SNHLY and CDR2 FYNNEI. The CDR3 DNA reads TGTGCCAGCAATTTGGGAGGTGGGGAGCTGTTTTTT. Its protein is CASNLGGGELFF.

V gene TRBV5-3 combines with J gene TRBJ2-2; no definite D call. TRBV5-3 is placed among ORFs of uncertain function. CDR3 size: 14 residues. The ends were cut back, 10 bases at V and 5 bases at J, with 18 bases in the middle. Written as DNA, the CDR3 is TGTGCCCCCCAAGGAAGGCCGCGGACCGGGGAGCTGTTTTTT. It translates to CAPQGRPRTGELFF.

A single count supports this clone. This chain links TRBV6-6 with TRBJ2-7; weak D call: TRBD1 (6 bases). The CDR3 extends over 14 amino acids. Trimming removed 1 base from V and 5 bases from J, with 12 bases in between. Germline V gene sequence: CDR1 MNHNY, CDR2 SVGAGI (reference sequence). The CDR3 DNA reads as TGTGCCAGCAGTTACTTACAGGGAAACCACGAGCAGTACTTC. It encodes CASSYLQGNHEQYF.

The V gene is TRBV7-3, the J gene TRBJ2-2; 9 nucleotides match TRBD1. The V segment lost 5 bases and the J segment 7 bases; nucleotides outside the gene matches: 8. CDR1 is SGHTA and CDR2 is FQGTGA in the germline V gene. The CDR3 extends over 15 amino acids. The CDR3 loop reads CASSLDRGRNGELFF. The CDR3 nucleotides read TGTGCCAGCAGCCTCGACAGGGGGAGGAACGGGGAGCTGTTTTTT.

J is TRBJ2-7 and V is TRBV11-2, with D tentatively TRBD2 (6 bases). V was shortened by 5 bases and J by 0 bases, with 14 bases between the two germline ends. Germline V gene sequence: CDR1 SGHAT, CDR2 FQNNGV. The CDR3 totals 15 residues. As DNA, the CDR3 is TGTGCCAGCAGCGAGAATCCCGGGGGCTCCTACGAGCAGTACTTC. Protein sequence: CASSENPGGSYEQYF. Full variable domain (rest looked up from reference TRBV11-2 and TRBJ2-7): EAGVAQSPRYKIIEKRQSVAFWCNPISGHATLYWYQQILGQGPKLLIQFQNNGVVDDSQLPKDRFSAERLKGVDSTLKIQPAKLEDSAVYLCASSENPGGSYEQYFGPGTRLTVT.

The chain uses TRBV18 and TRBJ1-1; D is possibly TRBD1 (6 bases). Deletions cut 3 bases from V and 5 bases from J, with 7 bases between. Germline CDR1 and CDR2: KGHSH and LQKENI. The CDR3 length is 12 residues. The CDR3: CASSPGATEAFF. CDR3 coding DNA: TGTGCCAGCTCACCGGGGGCTACTGAAGCTTTCTTT.

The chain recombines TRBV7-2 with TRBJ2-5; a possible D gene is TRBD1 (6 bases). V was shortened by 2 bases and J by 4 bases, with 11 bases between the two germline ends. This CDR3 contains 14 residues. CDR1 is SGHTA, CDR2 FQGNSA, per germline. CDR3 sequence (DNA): TGTGCCAGCAGCTTACAACAGGGCTCAGAGACCCAGTACTTC. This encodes CASSLQQGSETQYF.

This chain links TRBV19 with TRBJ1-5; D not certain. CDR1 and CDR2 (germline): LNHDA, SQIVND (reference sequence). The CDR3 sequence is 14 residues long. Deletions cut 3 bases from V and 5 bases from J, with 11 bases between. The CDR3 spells CASSMGQVDQPQHF. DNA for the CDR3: TGTGCCAGTAGTATGGGTCAGGTTGATCAGCCCCAGCATTTT.

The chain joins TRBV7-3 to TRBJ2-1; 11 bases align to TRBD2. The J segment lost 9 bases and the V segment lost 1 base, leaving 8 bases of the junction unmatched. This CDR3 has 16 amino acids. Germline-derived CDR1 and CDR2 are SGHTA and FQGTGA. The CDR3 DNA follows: TGTGCCAGCAGCTTAATGGGCCTAGCGGGGGGTATTGAGCAGTTCTTC. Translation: CASSLMGLAGGIEQFF.

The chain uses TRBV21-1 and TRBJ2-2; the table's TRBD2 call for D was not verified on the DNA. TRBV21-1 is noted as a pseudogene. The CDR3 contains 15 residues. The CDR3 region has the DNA TGTGCCAGCAGCAATTGTCTCAGAGCGAACCCGGAGCTGTTTTTT. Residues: CASSNCLRANPELFF.

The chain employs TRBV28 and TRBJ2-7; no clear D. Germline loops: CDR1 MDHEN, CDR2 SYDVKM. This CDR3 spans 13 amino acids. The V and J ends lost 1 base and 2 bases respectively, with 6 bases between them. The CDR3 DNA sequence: TGTGCCAGCAGTTTATACACAGCCTACGAGCAGTACTTC. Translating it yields CASSLYTAYEQYF.

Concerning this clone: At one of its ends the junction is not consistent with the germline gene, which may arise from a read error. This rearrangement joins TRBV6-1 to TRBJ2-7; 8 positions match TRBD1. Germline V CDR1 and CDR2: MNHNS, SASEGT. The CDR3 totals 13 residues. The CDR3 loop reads CASRGTGPYAQYF. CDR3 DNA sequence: TGTGCCAGCAGGGGGACAGGACCGTACGCGCAGTACTTC.

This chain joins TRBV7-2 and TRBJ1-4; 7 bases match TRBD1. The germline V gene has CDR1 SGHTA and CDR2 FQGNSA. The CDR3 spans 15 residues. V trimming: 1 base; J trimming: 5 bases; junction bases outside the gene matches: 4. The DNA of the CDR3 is TGTGCCAGCAGCTTAGTGGCACAGGGGAATGAAAAACTGTTTTTT. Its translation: CASSLVAQGNEKLFF. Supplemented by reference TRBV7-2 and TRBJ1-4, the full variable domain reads GAGVSQSPSNKVTEKGKDVELRCDPISGHTALYWYRQSLGQGLEFLIYFQGNSAPDKSGLPSDRFSAERTGGSVSTLTIQRTQQEDSAVYLCASSLVAQGNEKLFFGSGTQLSVL.

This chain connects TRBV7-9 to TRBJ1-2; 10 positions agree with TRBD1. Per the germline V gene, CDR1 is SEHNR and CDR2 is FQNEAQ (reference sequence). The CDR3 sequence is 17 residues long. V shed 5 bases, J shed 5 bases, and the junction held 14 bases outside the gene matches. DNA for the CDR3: TGTGCCAGCAGCCACGCAAAACGGACAGGGGGGATTTATGGCTACACCTTC. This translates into CASSHAKRTGGIYGYTF.

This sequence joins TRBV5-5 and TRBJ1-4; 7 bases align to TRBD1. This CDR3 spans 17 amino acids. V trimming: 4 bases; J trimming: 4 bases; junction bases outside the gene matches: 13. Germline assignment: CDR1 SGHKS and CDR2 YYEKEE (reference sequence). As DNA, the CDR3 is TGTGCCAGCAGCGCGGGACAGCAAAAAGGCCTTAATGAAAAACTGTTTTTT. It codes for CASSAGQQKGLNEKLFF.

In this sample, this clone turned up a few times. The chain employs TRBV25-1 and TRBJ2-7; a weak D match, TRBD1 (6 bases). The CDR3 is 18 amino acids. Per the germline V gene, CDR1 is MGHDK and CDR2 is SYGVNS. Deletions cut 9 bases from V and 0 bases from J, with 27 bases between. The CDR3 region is CASSNAWELQGSSYEQYF. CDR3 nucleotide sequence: TGTGCCAGTAGCAACGCATGGGAGCTTCAGGGGAGCTCCTACGAGCAGTACTTC.

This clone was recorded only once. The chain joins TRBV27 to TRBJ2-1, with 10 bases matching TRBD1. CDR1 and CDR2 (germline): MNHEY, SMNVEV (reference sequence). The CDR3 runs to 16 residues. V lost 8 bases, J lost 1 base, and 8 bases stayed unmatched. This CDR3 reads CASAKDRGLSYNEQFF. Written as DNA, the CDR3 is TGTGCCAGCGCAAAGGACAGGGGGTTATCCTACAATGAGCAGTTCTTC.

CDR3 residues: CASPEATNEKLFF. The CDR3 DNA reads as TGTGCCAGCCCCGAGGCAACTAATGAAAAACTGTTTTTT. The V call is TRBV5-6, the J call TRBJ1-4, with no clear D. Deletions cut 7 bases from V and 0 bases from J, with 7 bases between. The germline gives CDR1 SGHDT, CDR2 YYEEEE. The CDR3 is made up of 13 amino acids.

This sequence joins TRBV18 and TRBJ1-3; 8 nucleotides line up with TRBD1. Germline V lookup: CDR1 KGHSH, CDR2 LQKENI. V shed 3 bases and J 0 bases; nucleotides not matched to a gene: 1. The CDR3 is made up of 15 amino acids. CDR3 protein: CASSPTGGSGNTIYF. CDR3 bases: TGTGCCAGCTCACCTACAGGGGGCTCTGGAAACACCATATATTTT.

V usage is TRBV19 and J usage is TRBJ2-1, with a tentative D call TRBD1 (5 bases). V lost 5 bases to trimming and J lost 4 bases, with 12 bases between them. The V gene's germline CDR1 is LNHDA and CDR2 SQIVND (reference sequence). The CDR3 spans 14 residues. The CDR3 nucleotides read TGTGCCAGTAGTTTCGGAGCAGGGTACAATGAGCAGTTCTTC. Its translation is CASSFGAGYNEQFF.